This is a list of T cell receptor beta chains from one sample in a study of cytotoxic CD8 clonotypes in ibrutinib-treated CLL. Assay used: immunoSEQ multiplex PCR; TCRdb lists only in-frame clones, some missing. Counted here are more than 110,000 clones, 75% to 80% occurring once; the ten biggest clones make up 4.5% to 6%. The starting material was PBMCs, obtained after 24 months of ibrutinib treatment. The receptors originated from a human donor with chronic lymphocytic leukemia. Each CDR3 is given with its conserved first and last residue. The D gene is left open where the match is weak. Size tells how often a clone was seen (once, few, many) or the class of an expanded clone, and some rows leave it out.

v_call: TRBV29-1
d_call: -
clone_size: few
j_call: TRBJ2-7
cdr3_nt: TGCAGCGTTGAAGAGGCGCAGGGAGCCTCCTACGAGCAGTACTTC
cdr3_aa: CSVEEAQGASYEQYF

v_call: TRBV28
d_call: TRBD2
clone_size: -
j_call: TRBJ2-2
cdr3_nt: TGTGCCAGCAGCCACGCGGTAGCGGGGCGGGGGTGGACCGGGGAGCTGTTTTTT
cdr3_aa: CASSHAVAGRGWTGELFF

v_call: TRBV28
d_call: -
clone_size: few
j_call: TRBJ1-2
cdr3_nt: TGTGCCAGCAATCCGCCTAACTATGGCTACACCTTC
cdr3_aa: CASNPPNYGYTF

v_call: TRBV20-1
d_call: -
clone_size: -
j_call: TRBJ2-1
cdr3_nt: TGCAGTGCCGGGGGACCTGGTGAGCAGTTCTTC
cdr3_aa: CSAGGPGEQFF

v_call: TRBV7-9
d_call: TRBD1
clone_size: -
j_call: TRBJ1-1
cdr3_nt: TGTGCCAGCAGCTTAGTTGGGGGACAGCTCAGGAACACTGAAGCTTTCTTT
cdr3_aa: CASSLVGGQLRNTEAFF

v_call: TRBV28
d_call: -
clone_size: few
j_call: TRBJ1-1
cdr3_nt: TGTGCCAGCCCCAACCCTTTGAACACTGAAGCTTTCTTT
cdr3_aa: CASPNPLNTEAFF

v_call: TRBV18
d_call: TRBD1
clone_size: -
j_call: TRBJ1-1
cdr3_nt: TGTGCCAGCTCACCGAGACAGGGTTCGGCTGAAGCTTTCTTT
cdr3_aa: CASSPRQGSAEAFF

v_call: TRBV7-6
d_call: TRBD1
clone_size: once
j_call: TRBJ2-6
cdr3_nt: TGTGCCAACAGCTTAGCCCCAACACAGGGGGCTGGGGCCAACGTCCTGACTTTC
cdr3_aa: CANSLAPTQGAGANVLTF

v_call: TRBV4-2
d_call: -
clone_size: -
j_call: TRBJ2-7
cdr3_nt: TGTGCCAGCAGCCAAGATTGGTGGAGCGTCTACGAGCAGTACTTC
cdr3_aa: CASSQDWWSVYEQYF

v_call: TRBV5-1
d_call: TRBD1
clone_size: -
j_call: TRBJ1-6
cdr3_nt: TGCGCCAGCAACTTTGGCGAGGGGGCGAATAATTCACCCCTCCACTTT
cdr3_aa: CASNFGEGANNSPLHF

v_call: TRBV19
d_call: TRBD1
clone_size: -
j_call: TRBJ2-1
cdr3_nt: TGTGCCAGTAGCCCCGGACCCCTTACAGGGGGCCATGAGCAGTTCTTC
cdr3_aa: CASSPGPLTGGHEQFF

v_call: TRBV4-2
d_call: -
clone_size: few
j_call: TRBJ2-1
cdr3_nt: TGTGCCAGCAGCCCCGCCGGGTCCTCCTACAATGAGCAGTTCTTC
cdr3_aa: CASSPAGSSYNEQFF

v_call: TRBV11-3
d_call: TRBD2
clone_size: -
j_call: TRBJ2-3
cdr3_nt: TGTGCCAGCAGCTTAGGACCTAGCGGGAGTGGGACAGATACGCAGTATTTT
cdr3_aa: CASSLGPSGSGTDTQYF

v_call: TRBV28
d_call: -
clone_size: -
j_call: TRBJ2-4
cdr3_nt: TGTGCCAGCAGCTCACAGGGCCGTTCGGACATTCAGTACTTC
cdr3_aa: CASSSQGRSDIQYF

v_call: TRBV27
d_call: TRBD1
clone_size: few
j_call: TRBJ1-2
cdr3_nt: TGTGCCAGCAGGAAGGGACAGCTCTATGGCTACACCTTC
cdr3_aa: CASRKGQLYGYTF

v_call: TRBV5-1
d_call: TRBD2
clone_size: -
j_call: TRBJ2-1
cdr3_nt: TGCGCCAGCAGCCCCCCCGGACTAGCGGGCCAGGGGGGGCAGTTCTTC
cdr3_aa: CASSPPGLAGQGGQFF

v_call: TRBV28
d_call: -
clone_size: -
j_call: TRBJ1-2
cdr3_nt: TGTGCCAGCAGTCCCCCCGGGACCCCTAACTATGGCTACACCTTC
cdr3_aa: CASSPPGTPNYGYTF